The clone carrying this TCR beta chain was observed at least ten times. Its antigen remains unidentified. Deletions cut 4 bases from V and 8 bases from J, with 14 bases between. CDR3 length equals 13 residues. Per germline, CDR1 MRHNA and CDR2 SNTAGT. Exclusion criteria comprised uncontrolled infection, other autoimmune disease, pregnancy or lactation. This entry belongs to a study of T cells in Graves' hyperthyroidism and ophthalmopathy. Regarding the study as a whole: Blood shared most expanded thyroid clonotypes above 0.001. For ophthalmopathy, model prediction preceded onset by a median about 6.4 months.

RNA transcripts yielded amplified TCR beta CDR3 regions. TCR CDR3 underwent first-round RT-PCR with the HTBI primer set. TCRdb reprocessed the multiplex PCR reads via MiXCR and lists one record per CDR3 protein. Of about 400,000 distinct CDR3 sequences in the sample, roughly 15% were seen once. Material: blood. This rearrangement joins TRBV6-4 to TRBJ1-2; D uncertain. This receptor was identified in a woman in her twenties or thirties with Graves' ophthalmopathy. Here the CDR3 reads CASSAERGYGYTF. In nucleotides, the CDR3 is TGTGCCAGCAGTGCGGAGCGGGGTTACGGCTACACCTTC.